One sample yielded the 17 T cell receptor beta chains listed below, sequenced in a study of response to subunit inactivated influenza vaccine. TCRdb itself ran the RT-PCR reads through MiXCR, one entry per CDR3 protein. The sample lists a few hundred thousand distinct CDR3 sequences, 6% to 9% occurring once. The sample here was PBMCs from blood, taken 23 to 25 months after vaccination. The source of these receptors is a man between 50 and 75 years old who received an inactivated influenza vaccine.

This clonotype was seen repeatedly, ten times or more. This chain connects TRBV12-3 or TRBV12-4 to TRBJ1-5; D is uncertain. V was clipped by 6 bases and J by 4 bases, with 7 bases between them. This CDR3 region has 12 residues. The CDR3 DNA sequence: TGTGCCAGCAGCTTGGAGAATCAGCCCCAGCATTTT. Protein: CASSLENQPQHF.

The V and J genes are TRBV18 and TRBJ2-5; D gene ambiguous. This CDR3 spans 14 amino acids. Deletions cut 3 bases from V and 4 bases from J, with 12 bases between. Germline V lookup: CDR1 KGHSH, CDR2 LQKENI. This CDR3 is CASSPRSSVETQYF. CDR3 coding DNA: TGTGCCAGCTCACCTAGAAGTTCCGTAGAGACCCAGTACTTC.

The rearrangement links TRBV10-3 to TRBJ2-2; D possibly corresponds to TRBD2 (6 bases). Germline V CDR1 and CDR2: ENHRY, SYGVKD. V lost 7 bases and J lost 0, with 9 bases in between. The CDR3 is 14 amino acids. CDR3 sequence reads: CAINGGTNTGELFF. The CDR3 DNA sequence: TGTGCCATCAACGGCGGGACGAACACCGGGGAGCTGTTTTTT.

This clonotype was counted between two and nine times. Here the CDR3 reads CSARGPDNYGYTF. The CDR3 DNA reads TGCAGTGCTAGAGGGCCTGATAACTATGGCTACACCTTC. The rearrangement uses TRBV20-1 and TRBJ1-2; D not resolved. Germline V gene data show CDR1 as DFQATT and CDR2 as SNEGSKA (reference sequence). Trimming removed 1 base at V and 1 base at J, with 7 bases between. The CDR3 length is 13 residues.

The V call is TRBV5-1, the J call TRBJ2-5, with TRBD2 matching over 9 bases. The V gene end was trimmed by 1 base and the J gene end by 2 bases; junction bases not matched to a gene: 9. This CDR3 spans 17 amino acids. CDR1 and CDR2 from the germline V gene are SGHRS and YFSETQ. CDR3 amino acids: CASSLSLASGEQETQYF. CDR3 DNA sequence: TGCGCCAGCAGCTTGTCCCTGGCTAGCGGGGAACAAGAGACCCAGTACTTC.

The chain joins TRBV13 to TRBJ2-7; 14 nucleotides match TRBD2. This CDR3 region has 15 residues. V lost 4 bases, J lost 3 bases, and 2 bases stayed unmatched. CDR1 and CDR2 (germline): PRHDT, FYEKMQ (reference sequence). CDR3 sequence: CASSSGLAGDYEQYF. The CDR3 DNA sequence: TGTGCCAGCAGCTCGGGACTAGCGGGGGACTACGAGCAGTACTTC.

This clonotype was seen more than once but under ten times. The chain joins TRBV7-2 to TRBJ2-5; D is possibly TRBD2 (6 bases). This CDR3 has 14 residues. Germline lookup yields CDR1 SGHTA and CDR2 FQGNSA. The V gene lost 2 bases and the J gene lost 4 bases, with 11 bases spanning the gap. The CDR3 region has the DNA TGTGCCAGCAGCTTACGGTCGGGAGCAGAGACCCAGTACTTC. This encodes CASSLRSGAETQYF.

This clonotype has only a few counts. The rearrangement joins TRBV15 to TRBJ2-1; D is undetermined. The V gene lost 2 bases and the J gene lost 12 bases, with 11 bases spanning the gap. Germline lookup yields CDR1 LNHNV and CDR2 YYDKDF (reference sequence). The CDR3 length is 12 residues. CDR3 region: CATSRWADGQFF. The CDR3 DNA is TGTGCCACCAGCAGATGGGCAGACGGGCAGTTCTTC.

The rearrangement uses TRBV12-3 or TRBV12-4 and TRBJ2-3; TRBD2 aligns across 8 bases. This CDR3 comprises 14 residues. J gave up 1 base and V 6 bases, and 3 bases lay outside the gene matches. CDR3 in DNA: TGTGCCAGCAGAATAGCGGGGCGCACAGATACGCAGTATTTT. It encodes CASRIAGRTDTQYF.

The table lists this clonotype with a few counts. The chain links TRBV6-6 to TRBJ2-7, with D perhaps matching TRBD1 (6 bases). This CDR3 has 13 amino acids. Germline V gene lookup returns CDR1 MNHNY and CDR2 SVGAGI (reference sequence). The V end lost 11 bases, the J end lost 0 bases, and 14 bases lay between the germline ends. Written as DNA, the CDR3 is TGTGCCGTCCAACAGGGCTACTCCTACGAGCAGTACTTC. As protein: CAVQQGYSYEQYF.

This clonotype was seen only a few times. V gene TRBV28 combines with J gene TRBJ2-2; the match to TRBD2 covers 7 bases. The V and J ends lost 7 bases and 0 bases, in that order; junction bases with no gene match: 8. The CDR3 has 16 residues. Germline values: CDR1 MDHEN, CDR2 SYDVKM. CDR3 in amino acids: CASIPWEGPNTGELFF. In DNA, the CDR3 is TGTGCCAGCATCCCATGGGAGGGACCGAACACCGGGGAGCTGTTTTTT.

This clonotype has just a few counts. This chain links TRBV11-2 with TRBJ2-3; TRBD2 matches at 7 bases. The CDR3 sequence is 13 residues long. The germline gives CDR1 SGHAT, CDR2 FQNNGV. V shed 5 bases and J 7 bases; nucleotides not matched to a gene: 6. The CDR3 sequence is CASSPGGKYTQYF. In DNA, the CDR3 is TGTGCCAGCAGCCCGGGGGGAAAATATACGCAGTATTTT.

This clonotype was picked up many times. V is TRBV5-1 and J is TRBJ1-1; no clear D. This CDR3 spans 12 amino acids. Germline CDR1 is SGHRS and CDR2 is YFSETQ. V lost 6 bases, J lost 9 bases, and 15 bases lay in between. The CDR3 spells CASTGGVGQAFF. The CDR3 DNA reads TGCGCCAGCACCGGTGGTGTGGGCCAAGCTTTCTTT.

The CDR3 spells CSARTDKNIQYF. DNA of the CDR3: TGCAGTGCTAGAACAGATAAAAACATTCAGTACTTC. The rearrangement uses TRBV20-1 and TRBJ2-4; D is unclear. The V end was cut by 2 bases, the J end by 4 bases, with 6 bases between. Germline CDR1 DFQATT, CDR2 SNEGSKA (reference sequence). The CDR3 consists of 12 residues.

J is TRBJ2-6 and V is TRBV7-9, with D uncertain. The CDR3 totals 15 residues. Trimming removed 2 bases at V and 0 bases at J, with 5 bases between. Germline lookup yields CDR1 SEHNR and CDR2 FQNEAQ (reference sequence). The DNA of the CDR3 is TGTGCCAGCAGCTTACCAGGCTCTGGGGCCAACGTCCTGACTTTC. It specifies CASSLPGSGANVLTF.

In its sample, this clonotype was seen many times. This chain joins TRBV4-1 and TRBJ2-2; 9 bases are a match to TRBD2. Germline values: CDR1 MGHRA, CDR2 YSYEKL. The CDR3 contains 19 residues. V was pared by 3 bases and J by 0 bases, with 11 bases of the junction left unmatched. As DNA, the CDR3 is TGCGCCAGCAGCCAGCGACTAGCGGCAGGGGTAACGAACACCGGGGAGCTGTTTTTT. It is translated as CASSQRLAAGVTNTGELFF.

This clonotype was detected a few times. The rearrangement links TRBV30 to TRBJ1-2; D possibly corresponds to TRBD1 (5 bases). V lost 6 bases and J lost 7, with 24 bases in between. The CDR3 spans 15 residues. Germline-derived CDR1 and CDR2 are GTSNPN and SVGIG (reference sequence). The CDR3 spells CACLSNAGRFGGYTF. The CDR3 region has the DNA TGTGCCTGTCTTTCGAACGCGGGGCGTTTTGGTGGCTACACCTTC.